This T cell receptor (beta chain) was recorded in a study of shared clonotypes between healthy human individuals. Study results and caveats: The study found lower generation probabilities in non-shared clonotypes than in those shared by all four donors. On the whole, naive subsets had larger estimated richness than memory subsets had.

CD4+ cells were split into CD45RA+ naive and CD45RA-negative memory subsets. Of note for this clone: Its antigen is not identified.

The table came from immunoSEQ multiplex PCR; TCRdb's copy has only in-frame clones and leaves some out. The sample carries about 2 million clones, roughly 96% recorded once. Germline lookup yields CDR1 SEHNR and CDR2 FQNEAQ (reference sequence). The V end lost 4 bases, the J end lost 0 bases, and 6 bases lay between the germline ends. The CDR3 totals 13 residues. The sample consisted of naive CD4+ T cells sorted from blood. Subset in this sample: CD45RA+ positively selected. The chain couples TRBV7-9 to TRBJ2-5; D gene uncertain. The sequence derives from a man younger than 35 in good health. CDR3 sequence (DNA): TGTGCCAGCAGCTCGGCGTACCAAGAGACCCAGTACTTC. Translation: CASSSAYQETQYF.